Given below is one TCR beta chain in context. The CDR3 extends over 14 amino acids. Trimming removed 1 base at V and 8 bases at J, with 14 bases between. In germline, CDR1 is LGHNA, CDR2 YNFKEQ. The table came from immunoSEQ multiplex PCR; TCRdb's copy has only in-frame clones and leaves some out. This sample's table reports fewer than 200,000 clones. This record belongs to a study of control samples from healthy donors and cancer patients. V and J are TRBV4-2 and TRBJ1-1, with D hard to call. The sequenced material came from blood. This clonotype was obtained from a woman aged 30 to 39 in good health. The CDR3 coding sequence is TGTGCCAGCAGCCAAGGAAATCCCGGAACGGAAGCTTTCTTT. Protein: CASSQGNPGTEAFF.